The clone carrying this TCR beta chain was detected a few times. The antigen remains undetermined. The data were obtained in a study of cytomegalovirus exposure and HLA in healthy donors. Background on the study: Across a few hundred genotyped donors, approximately 80% landed in the Caucasian-associated ancestry cluster.

Findings of the study overall: Specificity for CMV antigens was confirmed in vitro for three of the CMV-associated chains.

The CDR3 has 12 amino acids. Trimming took 1 base from V and 1 from J, leaving 4 bases between them. Per the germline V gene, CDR1 is GTSNPN and CDR2 is SVGIG (reference sequence). The PCR ran on 60 Vbeta and 13 Jbeta primers. Profiled with immunoSEQ multiplex PCR; TCRdb holds only in-frame clones, not every one. The table lists approximately 170,000 clones, roughly 72% of them singletons. Sequencing input: PBMCs. V gene TRBV30 combines with J gene TRBJ1-1; D unresolved. This TCR came from a middle-aged man in good health and CMV-seronegative. CDR3 region: CAWSDGNTEAFF. DNA for the CDR3: TGTGCCTGGAGTGACGGGAACACTGAAGCTTTCTTT.